These 26 T cell receptor beta chains originate from one sample sequenced in a study of blood T cell repertoires in COVID-19. The assay was immunoSEQ multiplex PCR, and TCRdb's table has in-frame clones only and misses some. The table records about 75,000 clones, approximately 80% of them present only once. Sequenced material: peripheral blood. These receptor sequences come from a woman in her forties or fifties with acute or convalescent COVID-19.

CDR3: CASSPRGVAGTYEQYF. DNA of the CDR3: TGTGCCAGCAGCCCCCGGGGGGTAGCGGGGACCTACGAGCAGTACTTC. This chain uses TRBV7-8 with TRBJ2-7, with 8 bases lining up with TRBD2. In germline, CDR1 is SGHVS, CDR2 FQNEAQ. This CDR3 has 16 residues. Trimming removed 5 bases from V and 2 bases from J; junction bases left unmatched: 11. Combining the CDR3 with reference TRBV7-8 and TRBJ2-7 gives the whole variable domain GAGVSQSPRYKVAKRGQDVALRCDPISGHVSLFWYQQALGQGPEFLTYFQNEAQLDKSGLPSDRFFAERPEGSVSTLKIQRTQQEDSAVYLCASSPRGVAGTYEQYFGPGTRLTVT.

The rearrangement uses TRBV5-5 and TRBJ1-1; TRBD1 might be the D (5 bases). Germline V gene data show CDR1 as SGHKS and CDR2 as YYEKEE (reference sequence). The CDR3 is 14 amino acids. Trimming took off 0 bases at V and 7 bases at J, with 13 bases between the two ends. As DNA, the CDR3 is TGTGCCAGCAGCTTGGATGTTGGGGCCCTTGAAGCTTTCTTT. Its protein product is CASSLDVGALEAFF.

The rearrangement links TRBV29-1 to TRBJ1-2; D not certain. V was shortened by 0 bases and J by 1 base, with 15 bases between the two germline ends. Germline V gene data show CDR1 as SQVTM and CDR2 as ANQGSEA. The CDR3 loop spans 16 amino acids. The CDR3 here is CSVEDPEPGLNYGYTF. For the CDR3, the DNA is TGCAGCGTTGAAGATCCCGAGCCAGGTCTTAACTATGGCTACACCTTC.

There are a few counts of this clone. The V call is TRBV28, the J call TRBJ1-3; 8 nucleotides match TRBD1. The CDR3 is 16 residues long. Germline V gene data show CDR1 as MDHEN and CDR2 as SYDVKM. Trimming took 5 bases from V and 0 from J; bases not matched to a gene: 6. In DNA, the CDR3 is TGTGCCAGCAGTGCAGGGGGCCAAATCTCTGGAAACACCATATATTTT. This encodes CASSAGGQISGNTIYF.

V is TRBV19 and J is TRBJ1-2; no firm D call. The CDR3 is made up of 11 amino acids. The V gene lost 9 bases and the J gene lost 3 bases, with 8 bases spanning the gap. Germline V gene lookup returns CDR1 LNHDA and CDR2 SQIVND (reference sequence). CDR3 nucleotides: TGTGCCAGCCACAGAGACTATGGCTACACCTTC. Its protein product is CASHRDYGYTF.

The rearrangement joins TRBV9 to TRBJ2-1; D remains unclear. Trimming removed 4 bases at V and 0 bases at J, with 11 bases between. The CDR3 is 15 residues long. In germline, CDR1 is SGDLS, CDR2 YYNGEE. CDR3 loop: CASSPHHSSYNEQFF. CDR3 DNA sequence: TGTGCCAGCAGCCCGCACCATAGCTCCTACAATGAGCAGTTCTTC.

The rearrangement uses TRBV2 and TRBJ2-2, with 12 bases identical to TRBD2. Germline V gene data show CDR1 as SNHLY and CDR2 as FYNNEI. The CDR3 has 17 amino acids. With 4 bases clipped from V and 4 bases from J, the junction kept 7 bases outside the gene matches. The CDR3 coding sequence is TGTGCCAGCAGTGGTGGGCTAGCGGGAGGGCCCACCGGGGAGCTGTTTTTT. Translating it yields CASSGGLAGGPTGELFF.

This clone showed up just a few times. The V and J genes are TRBV29-1 and TRBJ2-1, with 10 bases aligning to TRBD1. The germline V gene has CDR1 SQVTM and CDR2 ANQGSEA. The trim removed 7 bases at V and 3 bases at J, leaving 9 bases unmatched. The CDR3 spans 15 residues. As DNA, the CDR3 is TGCAGCGCGAGAGGGACAGGGGAGATCTACAATGAGCAGTTCTTC. Amino acids: CSARGTGEIYNEQFF.

V gene TRBV5-6 combines with J gene TRBJ2-1; 7 nucleotides agree with TRBD1. This CDR3 has 15 residues. J gave up 2 bases and V 3 bases, and 5 bases lay outside the gene matches. Germline V gives CDR1 SGHDT, CDR2 YYEEEE. CDR3 DNA: TGTGCCAGCAGCTGGGGACAGCCGACCTACAATGAGCAGTTCTTC. It yields the protein CASSWGQPTYNEQFF.

CDR3 nucleotide sequence: TGTGCCAGCAGCTTAATCGCCCAGGCTAGCGGGAGTAATGAGCAGTTCTTC. The encoded protein is CASSLIAQASGSNEQFF. The gene calls are TRBV7-3 and TRBJ2-1; 10 nucleotides align to TRBD2. The CDR3 runs 17 residues. With 1 base clipped from V and 7 bases from J, the junction kept 10 bases outside the gene matches. Looked up from germline, CDR1 is SGHTA and CDR2 is FQGTGA.

This clone was picked up a small number of times. The V gene is TRBV12-3 or TRBV12-4, the J gene TRBJ1-5; D gene ambiguous. The CDR3 runs to 13 residues. Trimming left V 6 bases short and J 9 bases short, with 15 bases between. The CDR3 sequence: CASSKKPNVPQHF. DNA for the CDR3: TGTGCCAGCAGCAAAAAGCCGAATGTGCCCCAGCATTTT.

The V call is TRBV29-1, the J call TRBJ2-5; D gene unclear. Trimming cost V 6 bases and J 4 bases, with 15 bases left between them. From germline, CDR1 is SQVTM and CDR2 ANQGSEA. The CDR3 length is 13 residues. This CDR3 is CSVYSYLGETQYF. The CDR3 DNA follows: TGCAGCGTCTACAGCTACTTGGGAGAGACCCAGTACTTC.

The rearrangement links TRBV9 to TRBJ1-4; D is undetermined. In germline, CDR1 is SGDLS, CDR2 YYNGEE. The CDR3 consists of 14 residues. The V and J ends lost 7 bases and 0 bases respectively, with 10 bases between them. The CDR3 sequence is CASSPSATNEKLFF. CDR3 in DNA: TGTGCCAGCTCCCCGAGTGCAACTAATGAAAAACTGTTTTTT.

The chain is built from TRBV30 and TRBJ2-7; possible D gene TRBD2, 5 bases. Trimming stripped 2 bases from V and 12 bases from J, with 17 bases between. The CDR3 contains 12 residues. Per germline, CDR1 GTSNPN and CDR2 SVGIG (reference sequence). Here the CDR3 reads CAWSTEQRDRYF. DNA of the CDR3: TGTGCCTGGAGTACTGAACAGAGGGATCGGTACTTC.

This clone turned up a few times. This chain uses TRBV4-3 with TRBJ1-6, with D perhaps TRBD1 (5 bases). The CDR3 has 14 residues. V dropped 4 bases and J dropped 9 bases, with 13 bases sitting between them. CDR1 and CDR2 from the germline V gene are LGHNA and YSLEER. CDR3 sequence reads: CASSRGLGGSPLHF. The CDR3 nucleotides read TGCGCCAGCAGCCGTGGACTGGGGGGTTCACCCCTCCACTTT.

The V gene is TRBV7-2, the J gene TRBJ2-5; 13 nucleotides line up with TRBD2. Germline CDR1 and CDR2: SGHTA and FQGNSA. CDR3 size: 18 residues. Trimming cost V 5 bases and J 1 base; bases outside gene matches: 10. CDR3 in amino acids: CASSLKWGLAGPQETQYF. CDR3 DNA sequence: TGTGCCAGCAGCCTCAAGTGGGGACTAGCGGGGCCCCAAGAGACCCAGTACTTC.

The chain couples TRBV29-1 to TRBJ2-3; D gene unclear. Per germline, CDR1 SQVTM and CDR2 ANQGSEA. V dropped 6 bases and J dropped 2 bases, with 15 bases sitting between them. This CDR3 spans 14 amino acids. The CDR3 is CSVIPLAVTDTQYF. CDR3 DNA: TGCAGCGTAATACCATTGGCCGTCACAGATACGCAGTATTTT.

This clone showed up just once. The chain couples TRBV3-1 (or the pseudogene TRBV3-2) to TRBJ2-7; 7 positions agree with TRBD1. V dropped 0 bases and J dropped 3; count of bases not matched to a gene: 8. The CDR3 is made up of 16 amino acids. Germline V gene lookup returns CDR1 LGHDT and CDR2 YNNKEL (reference sequence). CDR3 in amino acids: CASSQDPGQTRYEQYF. The DNA of the CDR3 is TGTGCCAGCAGCCAAGATCCGGGACAGACCCGCTACGAGCAGTACTTC.

The V call is TRBV5-4, the J call TRBJ2-1; a possible D gene is TRBD2 (6 bases). The CDR3 runs 16 residues. V was shortened by 4 bases and J by 5 bases, with 19 bases between the two germline ends. The germline gives CDR1 SGHNT, CDR2 YYREEE (reference sequence). CDR3 in amino acids: CASSPGIRLDNNEQFF. CDR3 nucleotides: TGTGCCAGCAGCCCAGGGATAAGACTAGACAACAATGAGCAGTTCTTC.

The rearrangement joins TRBV29-1 to TRBJ2-2, with D perhaps TRBD1 (6 bases). The CDR3 is 14 residues long. Germline V gene lookup returns CDR1 SQVTM and CDR2 ANQGSEA. Trimming removed 5 bases at V and 0 bases at J, with 10 bases between. The CDR3 spells CSVRQAPNTGELFF. Written as DNA, the CDR3 is TGCAGCGTTCGACAGGCACCGAACACCGGGGAGCTGTTTTTT.

The chain combines TRBV2 with TRBJ1-2; maybe TRBD1 (6 bases). The CDR3 covers 14 residues. Germline V lookup: CDR1 SNHLY, CDR2 FYNNEI. Trimming removed 3 bases at V and 4 bases at J, with 12 bases between. CDR3 DNA sequence: TGTGCCAGCAGTGAGGGGCAGGGGATCTATGGCTACACCTTC. This translates into CASSEGQGIYGYTF.

The chain combines TRBV6-5 with TRBJ1-6; 9 bases line up with TRBD1. CDR3 size: 14 residues. Trimming removed 6 bases from V and 7 bases from J; junction bases left unmatched: 4. Germline values: CDR1 MNHEY, CDR2 SVGAGI. CDR3 amino acids: CASRGTGSNSPLHF. CDR3 coding DNA: TGTGCCAGCAGGGGGACAGGGTCAAATTCACCCCTCCACTTT.

The V and J genes are TRBV27 and TRBJ2-7, with 10 bases aligning to TRBD2. The CDR3 has 13 residues. With V trimmed by 7 bases and J by 7 bases, 7 bases remained unmatched. CDR1 is MNHEY, CDR2 SMNVEV, per germline (reference sequence). DNA for the CDR3: TGTGCCAGCAACCTAGCGGGAGCTGGGGAGCAGTACTTC. Its protein is CASNLAGAGEQYF.

The chain carries TRBV5-1 and TRBJ2-3, with 13 bases matching TRBD2. After removal of 4 bases from V and 4 bases from J, the junction contained 6 bases not matched to a gene. The CDR3 is 16 residues long. Germline assignment: CDR1 SGHRS and CDR2 YFSETQ. The CDR3 DNA follows: TGCGCCAGCAGCACCCGGACTAGCGGGAGACCAGATACGCAGTATTTT. Its translation: CASSTRTSGRPDTQYF.

The chain uses TRBV6-4 and TRBJ2-7; 10 bases match TRBD1. The V gene's germline CDR1 is MRHNA and CDR2 SNTAGT. This CDR3 is 16 amino acids long. The V gene end was trimmed by 2 bases and the J gene end by 3 bases; junction bases not matched to a gene: 7. The CDR3 here is CASSDRDRGESYEQYF. CDR3 DNA: TGTGCCAGCAGTGACCGGGACAGGGGCGAAAGCTACGAGCAGTACTTC.

The CDR3 bases are TGCAGCGGGGGACAGGGAGCCTACGAGCAGTACTTC. This codes for CSGGQGAYEQYF. The chain has TRBV29-1 and TRBJ2-7, with 9 nucleotides matching TRBD1. The germline CDR1 and CDR2 sequences are SQVTM and ANQGSEA. The length of the CDR3 is 12 residues. V lost 7 bases and J lost 2; bases outside the gene matches: 3.